The clone carrying this T cell receptor beta chain was seen only a few times. Its antigen is not known. The data originate from a study of T cells after yellow fever vaccination. Study results and limitations: Compared with primary, the secondary response was weaker and peaked at day 5, not 15. In FACS-sorted repertoires, abundant clonotypes from the bulk population could appear as contaminants. Reappearance after the booster was seen for most primary-vaccination clones, at approximately 97% CD4 and around 90% CD8.

This CDR3 has 13 amino acids. With V trimmed by 5 bases and J by 9 bases, 7 bases remained unmatched. Per the germline V gene, CDR1 is SGHVS and CDR2 is FQNEAQ. UMIs and a universal primer site were added when TCR cDNA was made by 5'RACE template switching. Each CDR3 protein gets one entry after TCRdb re-called the 5' RACE reads with MiXCR. This sample has a few hundred thousand distinct CDR3 sequences; more than 3% occur once, and the top ten carry 23%. This sample comprised PBMCs, obtained on the day of the yellow fever booster vaccination. The rearrangement links TRBV7-8 to TRBJ1-2; 9 nucleotides agree with TRBD1. This clonotype was obtained from a man younger than 30 who received the YFV17D yellow fever vaccine. DNA of the CDR3: TGTGCCAGCAGCATGGAGGGACAGGGTCGCTACACCTTC. Translated, it gives CASSMEGQGRYTF.